A selection of T cell receptor beta chains follows, all from one sample in a study of cytomegalovirus exposure and HLA in healthy donors. Profiling relied on immunoSEQ multiplex PCR, and the TCRdb table lists in-frame clones only, not all of them. The listing contains some 53,000 clones. Specimen: PBMCs. These receptor sequences come from a woman aged 55-75 years in good health and CMV-seropositive. Both conserved end residues are part of each CDR3. Each record gives: J gene, V gene, D gene, CDR3 protein, CDR3 DNA. A D gene is named only where the DNA matches it firmly.

j_gene: TRBJ1-4; v_gene: TRBV7-2; d_gene: TRBD1; CDR3aa: CASNLQGTTNEKLFF; CDR3nt: TGTGCCAGCAATCTACAGGGGACAACTAATGAAAAACTGTTTTTT
j_gene: TRBJ2-7; v_gene: TRBV6-5; d_gene: TRBD1; CDR3aa: CASSYGTGAYEQYF; CDR3nt: TGTGCCAGCAGTTACGGGACAGGGGCCTACGAGCAGTACTTC
j_gene: TRBJ2-3; v_gene: TRBV6-5; d_gene: -; CDR3aa: CASSTTGFTDTQYF; CDR3nt: TGTGCCAGCAGTACAACAGGGTTCACAGATACGCAGTATTTT
j_gene: TRBJ1-2; v_gene: TRBV6-5; d_gene: -; CDR3aa: CASSTGQGYTF; CDR3nt: TGTGCCAGCAGCACAGGTCAAGGCTACACCTTC
j_gene: TRBJ1-5; v_gene: TRBV7-6; d_gene: TRBD1; CDR3aa: CASSPTGGNIDQPQHF; CDR3nt: TGTGCCAGCAGCCCGACAGGGGGCAATATCGATCAGCCCCAGCATTTT
j_gene: TRBJ2-7; v_gene: TRBV9; d_gene: TRBD2; CDR3aa: CASSVVSGAYEQYF; CDR3nt: TGTGCCAGCAGCGTAGTAAGCGGGGCCTACGAGCAGTACTTC
j_gene: TRBJ1-4; v_gene: TRBV28; d_gene: TRBD1; CDR3aa: CASSSDRGEKLFF; CDR3nt: TGTGCCAGCAGTTCCGACAGGGGTGAAAAACTGTTTTTT
j_gene: TRBJ2-5; v_gene: TRBV19; d_gene: -; CDR3aa: CASSKQGSSGETQYF; CDR3nt: TGTGCCAGTAGTAAACAGGGCAGCTCGGGGGAGACCCAGTACTTC
j_gene: TRBJ1-6; v_gene: TRBV9; d_gene: -; CDR3aa: CASSGGPTDSPLHF; CDR3nt: TGTGCCAGCAGCGGGGGGCCGACCGATTCACCCCTCCACTTT
j_gene: TRBJ2-1; v_gene: TRBV29-1; d_gene: TRBD1; CDR3aa: CSVGTGYNEQFF; CDR3nt: TGCAGCGTGGGGACAGGCTACAATGAGCAGTTCTTC
j_gene: TRBJ1-2; v_gene: TRBV6-5; d_gene: -; CDR3aa: CASSYHQGRGYTF; CDR3nt: TGTGCCAGCAGTTACCATCAGGGCAGAGGCTACACCTTC
j_gene: TRBJ1-2; v_gene: TRBV6-1; d_gene: TRBD1; CDR3aa: CASSENTGGIGYTF; CDR3nt: TGTGCCAGCAGTGAAAACACAGGGGGCATCGGCTACACCTTC
j_gene: TRBJ2-7; v_gene: TRBV6-1; d_gene: -; CDR3aa: CASRDWGGDEQYF; CDR3nt: TGTGCCAGCAGAGACTGGGGGGGCGACGAGCAGTACTTC
j_gene: TRBJ2-5; v_gene: TRBV6-5; d_gene: TRBD2; CDR3aa: CASSYLRGTSENQYF; CDR3nt: TGTGCCAGCAGTTACCTCCGGGGGACTAGTGAGAACCAGTACTTC
j_gene: TRBJ2-5; v_gene: TRBV5-1; d_gene: -; CDR3aa: CASSPGVQETQYF; CDR3nt: TGCGCCAGCAGCCCGGGGGTCCAAGAGACCCAGTACTTC
j_gene: TRBJ2-6; v_gene: TRBV4-3; d_gene: TRBD1; CDR3aa: CASSQDLSTGGPGANVLTF; CDR3nt: TGCGCCAGCAGCCAAGATCTTTCGACAGGGGGACCTGGGGCCAACGTCCTGACTTTC
j_gene: TRBJ1-6; v_gene: TRBV28; d_gene: -; CDR3aa: CASSVYRTAISPLHF; CDR3nt: TGTGCCAGCAGTGTCTACCGGACAGCCATTTCACCCCTCCACTTT
j_gene: TRBJ1-1; v_gene: TRBV6-4; d_gene: TRBD1; CDR3aa: CASSGPTGIAFF; CDR3nt: TGTGCCAGCAGTGGCCCGACAGGGATAGCTTTCTTT
j_gene: TRBJ2-2; v_gene: TRBV10-1; d_gene: -; CDR3aa: CASSESSAGELFF; CDR3nt: TGCGCCAGCAGTGAGTCCAGCGCCGGGGAGCTGTTTTTT
j_gene: TRBJ2-1; v_gene: TRBV7-7; d_gene: TRBD2; CDR3aa: CASSLGPTSGGENEQFF; CDR3nt: TGTGCTAGCAGCTTAGGCCCGACTAGCGGGGGGGAGAATGAGCAGTTCTTC
j_gene: TRBJ1-1; v_gene: TRBV29-1; d_gene: TRBD1; CDR3aa: CSARQGTAEAFF; CDR3nt: TGCAGCGCCCGACAGGGGACGGCTGAAGCTTTCTTT
j_gene: TRBJ1-2; v_gene: TRBV27; d_gene: TRBD1; CDR3aa: CASSLPGQELSGYTF; CDR3nt: TGTGCCAGCAGCCTTCCGGGACAGGAGCTCTCGGGCTACACCTTC
j_gene: TRBJ1-6; v_gene: TRBV7-9; d_gene: TRBD1; CDR3aa: CASSLLTGGDSPLHF; CDR3nt: TGTGCCAGCAGCTTGCTGACAGGGGGAGATTCACCCCTCCACTTT
j_gene: TRBJ1-1; v_gene: TRBV19; d_gene: -; CDR3aa: CASLAPQGPRAFF; CDR3nt: TGTGCCAGTCTTGCCCCACAGGGACCGAGGGCTTTCTTT
j_gene: TRBJ1-1; v_gene: TRBV6-6; d_gene: TRBD1; CDR3aa: CASSGWTGNTEAFF; CDR3nt: TGTGCCAGCAGTGGCTGGACAGGGAACACTGAAGCTTTCTTT
j_gene: TRBJ2-1; v_gene: TRBV6-5; d_gene: -; CDR3aa: CASRSGGDSYNEQFF; CDR3nt: TGTGCCAGCAGGTCTGGCGGGGACTCCTACAATGAGCAGTTCTTC
j_gene: TRBJ2-6; v_gene: TRBV5-1; d_gene: TRBD1; CDR3aa: CASSFAGGTSGANVLTF; CDR3nt: TGCGCCAGCAGCTTCGCAGGGGGTACCTCTGGGGCCAACGTCCTGACTTTC
j_gene: TRBJ2-7; v_gene: TRBV7-9; d_gene: TRBD1; CDR3aa: CASSQSGQGLEQYF; CDR3nt: TGTGCCAGCAGCCAGAGTGGACAGGGCCTCGAGCAGTACTTC
j_gene: TRBJ2-7; v_gene: TRBV5-1; d_gene: TRBD1; CDR3aa: CASWGGQGHYEQYF; CDR3nt: TGCGCCAGCTGGGGGGGACAGGGCCACTACGAGCAGTACTTC
j_gene: TRBJ1-6; v_gene: TRBV10-1; d_gene: -; CDR3aa: CATSGGAGSPLHF; CDR3nt: TGCGCCACCAGCGGAGGGGCTGGATCACCCCTCCACTTT
j_gene: TRBJ2-3; v_gene: TRBV7-9; d_gene: TRBD1; CDR3aa: CASSPPGTGKDTQYF; CDR3nt: TGTGCCAGCAGCCCACCTGGGACAGGGAAAGATACGCAGTATTTT
j_gene: TRBJ1-2; v_gene: TRBV4-2; d_gene: TRBD1; CDR3aa: CASSPGQALYGYTF; CDR3nt: TGTGCCAGCAGCCCAGGACAGGCGCTCTATGGCTACACCTTC
j_gene: TRBJ1-2; v_gene: TRBV5-1; d_gene: TRBD1; CDR3aa: CASRTTGTGDGYTF; CDR3nt: TGCGCCAGCAGAACCACCGGGACAGGGGATGGCTACACCTTC
j_gene: TRBJ1-1; v_gene: TRBV11-2; d_gene: -; CDR3aa: CASSASQGWTEAFF; CDR3nt: TGTGCCAGCAGCGCCTCACAGGGTTGGACTGAAGCTTTCTTT
j_gene: TRBJ1-5; v_gene: TRBV6-1; d_gene: TRBD1; CDR3aa: CASSDPDRAGNQPQHF; CDR3nt: TGTGCCAGCAGTGATCCGGACAGGGCTGGCAATCAGCCCCAGCATTTT
j_gene: TRBJ1-1; v_gene: TRBV7-9; d_gene: -; CDR3aa: CASSSQGSDTEAFF; CDR3nt: TGTGCCAGCAGCTCCCAGGGATCGGACACTGAAGCTTTCTTT
j_gene: TRBJ2-2; v_gene: TRBV5-1; d_gene: TRBD1; CDR3aa: CASSLSPGTGTGELFF; CDR3nt: TGCGCCAGCAGCTTGTCCCCGGGGACAGGAACCGGGGAGCTGTTTTTT
j_gene: TRBJ2-2; v_gene: TRBV23-1; d_gene: -; CDR3aa: CASSQSEGRRTGELFF; CDR3nt: TGCGCCAGCAGTCAATCGGAGGGTAGGCGGACCGGGGAGCTGTTTTTT
j_gene: TRBJ1-2; v_gene: TRBV18; d_gene: TRBD1; CDR3aa: CASSQIPGQVYGYTF; CDR3nt: TGTGCCAGCTCACAAATTCCGGGACAGGTCTATGGCTACACCTTC
j_gene: TRBJ1-4; v_gene: TRBV6-6; d_gene: -; CDR3aa: CASRGGTTTNEKLFF; CDR3nt: TGTGCCAGCAGGGGCGGGACCACAACTAATGAAAAACTGTTTTTT
j_gene: TRBJ1-2; v_gene: TRBV11-3; d_gene: -; CDR3aa: CASSPLTPGGYTF; CDR3nt: TGTGCCAGCAGCCCTCTGACCCCGGGTGGCTACACCTTC
j_gene: TRBJ2-1; v_gene: TRBV19; d_gene: TRBD2; CDR3aa: CASSMGLAGVSEQFF; CDR3nt: TGTGCCAGTAGTATGGGGCTAGCGGGGGTAAGTGAGCAGTTCTTC
j_gene: TRBJ1-1; v_gene: TRBV18; d_gene: -; CDR3aa: CASSPKQGSAESTEAFF; CDR3nt: TGTGCCAGCTCACCAAAACAGGGATCGGCGGAATCCACTGAAGCTTTCTTT
j_gene: TRBJ2-7; v_gene: TRBV5-1; d_gene: TRBD2; CDR3aa: CASSSSGGSYEQYF; CDR3nt: TGCGCCAGCAGCTCTAGCGGGGGGAGCTACGAGCAGTACTTC
j_gene: TRBJ2-5; v_gene: TRBV29-1; d_gene: -; CDR3aa: CSVDGDSKTQYF; CDR3nt: TGCAGCGTTGACGGGGACTCGAAGACCCAGTACTTC
j_gene: TRBJ2-5; v_gene: TRBV4-3; d_gene: TRBD2; CDR3aa: CASGVGGAIETQYF; CDR3nt: TGCGCCAGCGGCGTCGGGGGGGCCATAGAGACCCAGTACTTC
j_gene: TRBJ2-7; v_gene: TRBV11-3; d_gene: TRBD1; CDR3aa: CASSQPDRVKYEQYF; CDR3nt: TGTGCCAGCAGCCAACCAGACAGGGTTAAATACGAGCAGTACTTC
j_gene: TRBJ2-7; v_gene: TRBV4-1; d_gene: TRBD2; CDR3aa: CASSQSGTSGGEQYF; CDR3nt: TGCGCCAGCAGCCAGTCCGGGACTAGCGGGGGAGAGCAGTACTTC
j_gene: TRBJ1-2; v_gene: TRBV6-5; d_gene: TRBD1; CDR3aa: CASSYRGRGYGYTF; CDR3nt: TGTGCCAGCAGTTACCGTGGCAGGGGGTATGGCTACACCTTC
j_gene: TRBJ1-1; v_gene: TRBV13; d_gene: -; CDR3aa: CASSLVPGETEAFF; CDR3nt: TGTGCCAGCAGCTTAGTTCCAGGGGAGACTGAAGCTTTCTTT
j_gene: TRBJ1-3; v_gene: TRBV14; d_gene: TRBD1; CDR3aa: CASSQRQGEYTIYF; CDR3nt: TGTGCCAGCAGCCAAAGACAGGGGGAGTACACCATATATTTT
j_gene: TRBJ1-3; v_gene: TRBV5-4; d_gene: -; CDR3aa: CASSLQGPSGNTIYF; CDR3nt: TGTGCCAGCAGCCTTCAGGGCCCCTCTGGAAACACCATATATTTT
j_gene: TRBJ1-5; v_gene: TRBV5-1; d_gene: -; CDR3aa: CASSNGGSNQPQHF; CDR3nt: TGCGCCAGCAGCAATGGGGGGTCCAATCAGCCCCAGCATTTT
j_gene: TRBJ1-1; v_gene: TRBV11-3; d_gene: -; CDR3aa: CASGGGNTEAFF; CDR3nt: TGTGCCAGCGGGGGAGGGAACACTGAAGCTTTCTTT
j_gene: TRBJ1-6; v_gene: TRBV7-9; d_gene: TRBD1; CDR3aa: CASSLMGQGNSPLHF; CDR3nt: TGTGCCAGCAGCTTGATGGGACAGGGGAATTCACCCCTCCACTTT